This TCR beta chain was obtained from a study of blood T cells in healthy people across ages. Whole-study results and caveats: Researchers deemed the diversity estimates from one million T cells underestimates. Higher diversity, along with more naive CD4+ cells, distinguished long-lived donors from aged donors.

Germline V CDR1 and CDR2: MGHDK, SYGVNS. The CDR3 length is 15 residues. V was cut by 1 base and J by 3 bases, with 9 bases left in between. For this clonotype: Its antigen is not known.

Primers used in a second PCR of about 7 to 12 cycles were a sample-barcoded 5' primer and a J-beta primer mix. TCRdb re-called the 5' RACE reads with MiXCR, one entry per CDR3 protein. Of over 950,000 distinct CDR3 sequences listed, 30% to 40% are singletons. This clonotype was sampled from a man younger than 35 in good health. Sequencing used blood. The genes are TRBV25-1 and TRBJ1-4; tentatively, D is TRBD1 (5 bases). CDR3 sequence (DNA): TGTGCCAGCAGTGAATGGGGCAGACCTAATGAAAAACTGTTTTTT. Translating gives CASSEWGRPNEKLFF.